This passage covers 24 T cell receptor beta chains from one sample sequenced in a study of cytomegalovirus exposure and HLA in healthy donors. The PCR made use of 60 Vbeta and 13 Jbeta primers. TCRdb's table, derived via immunoSEQ multiplex PCR, lists solely in-frame clones and lacks some. The repertoire consists of about 200,000 clones, with 79% occurring once and the leading ten covering approximately 0.4%. The sequenced sample consisted of PBMCs. The receptor set was obtained from a male donor in good health and CMV-seropositive.

This clone was counted a single time. This chain joins TRBV5-4 and TRBJ2-7; 7 bases are a match to TRBD2. Losses at the gene ends were 3 bases for V and 5 bases for J; bases not matched to a gene: 11. The CDR3 is made up of 15 amino acids. Per the germline V gene, CDR1 is SGHNT and CDR2 is YYREEE (reference sequence). The CDR3 DNA reads TGTGCCAGCAGCTCCGTGCGGGAGATCAGCCACGAGCAGTACTTC. Protein product: CASSSVREISHEQYF.

The chain links TRBV4-3 to TRBJ1-2, with 7 nucleotides matching TRBD1. In germline, CDR1 is LGHNA, CDR2 YSLEER. After removal of 4 bases from V and 8 bases from J, the junction contained 10 bases not matched to a gene. This CDR3 region has 14 residues. The CDR3 region is CASSPNWDSGGYTF. Here the CDR3 DNA reads TGCGCCAGCAGCCCGAACTGGGACAGCGGCGGCTACACCTTC.

The J gene is TRBJ2-7, the V gene TRBV11-3; 9 positions match TRBD1. CDR3 length: 15 amino acids. Germline V gene lookup returns CDR1 SGHNT and CDR2 YENEEA. Trimming took 1 base from V and 0 from J; bases not matched to a gene: 1. The CDR3 spells CASSLGTGASYEQYF. Here the CDR3 DNA reads TGTGCCAGCAGCTTAGGGACAGGGGCCTCCTACGAGCAGTACTTC.

This chain uses TRBV10-3 with TRBJ2-7, with D uncertain. Trimming cost V 5 bases and J 4 bases, with 9 bases left between them. This CDR3 has 12 residues. The germline gives CDR1 ENHRY, CDR2 SYGVKD. CDR3 sequence (DNA): TGTGCCATCAGTCTCGACGGGTACGAGCAGTACTTC. Protein product: CAISLDGYEQYF.

V and J are TRBV5-4 and TRBJ2-7, with TRBD1 matching 9 bases. CDR1 is SGHNT and CDR2 is YYREEE in the germline V gene (reference sequence). V shed 2 bases, J shed 2 bases, and the junction held 11 bases outside the gene matches. CDR3 length: 17 residues. The CDR3 loop reads CASSFGEGTGYTYEQYF. The CDR3 coding sequence is TGTGCCAGCAGCTTCGGAGAGGGGACAGGGTATACCTACGAGCAGTACTTC. The full variable domain, completed using reference TRBV5-4 and TRBJ2-7, is ETGVTQSPTHLIKTRGQQVTLRCSSQSGHNTVSWYQQALGQGPQFIFQYYREEENGRGNFPPRFSGLQFPNYSSELNVNALELDDSALYLCASSFGEGTGYTYEQYFGPGTRLTVT.

The chain uses TRBV5-4 and TRBJ2-1; 11 nucleotides agree with TRBD2. V was pared by 4 bases and J by 4 bases, with 7 bases of the junction left unmatched. The CDR3 extends over 16 amino acids. The germline V gene has CDR1 SGHNT and CDR2 YYREEE (reference sequence). CDR3 nucleotides: TGTGCCAGCAGCCAGGCCGGACTAGCGGGTTACAATGAGCAGTTCTTC. Amino acids: CASSQAGLAGYNEQFF.

The V call is TRBV9, the J call TRBJ2-7; 9 bases agree with TRBD2. The CDR3 covers 15 residues. The V gene end was trimmed by 2 bases and the J gene end by 2 bases; junction bases not matched to a gene: 5. Germline V gene sequence: CDR1 SGDLS, CDR2 YYNGEE. The CDR3 coding sequence is TGTGCCAGCAGCGTCGGCGGGAGGGCACCCTACGAGCAGTACTTC. This encodes CASSVGGRAPYEQYF.

V and J are TRBV6-4 and TRBJ1-1; 8 positions match TRBD1. CDR1 and CDR2 (germline): MRHNA, SNTAGT. CDR3 length equals 15 residues. Germline trimming cut 2 bases from V and 6 bases from J; bases unmatched to any gene: 8. The CDR3 loop reads CASSDGRGRGAEAFF. In DNA, the CDR3 is TGTGCCAGCAGTGACGGCAGGGGGCGAGGGGCTGAAGCTTTCTTT.

This chain connects TRBV11-2 to TRBJ2-7; D is unclear. The germline V gene has CDR1 SGHAT and CDR2 FQNNGV. V was clipped by 4 bases and J by 2 bases, with 6 bases between them. The length of the CDR3 is 12 residues. Here the CDR3 reads CASSSYTYEQYF. The CDR3 coding sequence is TGTGCCAGCAGCTCCTATACCTACGAGCAGTACTTC.

This chain connects TRBV5-5 to TRBJ2-3; TRBD2 matches 9 bases. Looked up from germline, CDR1 is SGHKS and CDR2 is YYEKEE (reference sequence). The CDR3 extends over 16 amino acids. Trimming took 5 bases from V and 2 from J; bases not matched to a gene: 9. DNA for the CDR3: TGTGCCAGCAGGAGAGCAGCGGGGGGCTTCACAGATACGCAGTATTTT. It is translated as CASRRAAGGFTDTQYF.

The V call is TRBV5-1, the J call TRBJ2-1; 9 bases line up with TRBD2. This CDR3 spans 15 amino acids. The junction had 5 bases not matched to a gene; V was cut back by 4 bases and J by 3 bases. Germline assignment: CDR1 SGHRS and CDR2 YFSETQ. The CDR3 spells CASSPSGGHYNEQFF. The DNA for the CDR3 is TGCGCCAGCAGCCCAAGCGGGGGGCACTACAATGAGCAGTTCTTC.

The CDR3 sequence is CASSSGTANKNIQYF. As DNA, the CDR3 is TGTGCCAGCAGCTCCGGGACAGCAAACAAAAACATTCAGTACTTC. The V gene is TRBV5-4, the J gene TRBJ2-4; 7 bases agree with TRBD1. The length of the CDR3 is 15 residues. Germline CDR1 SGHNT, CDR2 YYREEE (reference sequence). V was pared by 3 bases and J by 3 bases, with 6 bases of the junction left unmatched.

J is TRBJ2-7 and V is TRBV6-1; no reliable D call. This CDR3 comprises 16 residues. Trimming cost V 2 bases and J 6 bases, with 20 bases left between them. Germline assignment: CDR1 MNHNS and CDR2 SASEGT. DNA of the CDR3: TGTGCCAGCAGTGAAAGGATCCCTTCCACTGGCGGCGAGCAGTACTTC. Translating gives CASSERIPSTGGEQYF.

The chain has TRBV27 and TRBJ2-5, with TRBD1 matching 9 bases. The CDR3 is 14 residues long. V lost 6 bases, J lost 4 bases, and 6 bases stayed unmatched. Germline assignment: CDR1 MNHEY and CDR2 SMNVEV (reference sequence). CDR3: CASRGTGSGETQYF. CDR3 DNA sequence: TGTGCCAGCAGGGGGACAGGGTCGGGAGAGACCCAGTACTTC.

This rearrangement joins TRBV5-5 to TRBJ1-3; TRBD1 agrees at 8 bases. This CDR3 comprises 15 residues. Germline CDR1 is SGHKS and CDR2 is YYEKEE (reference sequence). The junction had 1 base not matched to a gene; V was cut back by 2 bases and J by 0 bases. The DNA for the CDR3 is TGTGCCAGCAGCTTCGACAGGGGCTCTGGAAACACCATATATTTT. Amino acid sequence: CASSFDRGSGNTIYF.

The V and J genes are TRBV21-1 and TRBJ2-6; the table's D call of TRBD2 was not tested on the DNA. TRBV21-1 counts as a pseudogene. The CDR3 spans 15 residues. The CDR3 DNA reads TGTGCCAGCAGCAAAGACGGTCCCGGGGCCAACGTCCTGACTTTC. It specifies CASSKDGPGANVLTF.

The chain has TRBV19 and TRBJ2-7; D is perhaps TRBD2 (6 bases). Germline V CDR1 and CDR2: LNHDA, SQIVND (reference sequence). This CDR3 is 14 amino acids long. The V end lost 4 bases, the J end lost 0 bases, and 10 bases lay between the germline ends. DNA of the CDR3: TGTGCCAGTAGTAATGGGGGGATCTCCTACGAGCAGTACTTC. It specifies CASSNGGISYEQYF.

CDR3 sequence reads: CASSLRVVNQPQHF. CDR3 in DNA: TGTGCCAGCAGCTTGAGGGTGGTCAATCAGCCCCAGCATTTT. The chain has TRBV7-2 and TRBJ1-5; D gene uncertain. The germline V gene encodes CDR1 SGHTA and CDR2 FQGNSA. The CDR3 length is 14 residues. With 3 bases removed from V and 3 bases from J, the gap between germline ends came to 9 bases.

V is TRBV18 and J is TRBJ2-7, with 9 bases lining up with TRBD2. The CDR3 is 16 residues long. The V gene's germline CDR1 is KGHSH and CDR2 LQKENI. V lost 0 bases and J lost 1; bases outside the gene matches: 4. The CDR3 DNA follows: TGTGCCAGCTCACCACCGGTTAGCGGGGGATCCTACGAGCAGTACTTC. This gives the protein CASSPPVSGGSYEQYF.

The J gene is TRBJ2-1, the V gene TRBV5-1, with 10 nucleotides matching TRBD1. Germline V gene data show CDR1 as SGHRS and CDR2 as YFSETQ. This CDR3 contains 14 residues. With V trimmed by 4 bases and J by 7 bases, 5 bases remained unmatched. The CDR3: CASSRTGGRNEQFF. The CDR3, as DNA: TGCGCCAGCAGCCGGACAGGGGGACGTAATGAGCAGTTCTTC.

This CDR3 is CATGDTGELFF. The DNA of the CDR3 is TGCGCCACAGGGGACACCGGGGAGCTGTTTTTT. The chain couples TRBV5-1 to TRBJ2-2, with TRBD1 as a possible D gene (6 bases). This CDR3 is 11 amino acids long. CDR1 is SGHRS, CDR2 YFSETQ, per germline. Trimming removed 9 bases from V and 3 bases from J, with 6 bases in between.

Concerning this clone: Germline is not matched at one junction end, which may reflect a read error. V usage is TRBV7-7 and J usage is TRBJ2-5; possible D gene TRBD2, 6 bases. The CDR3 is made up of 14 amino acids. In germline, CDR1 is SSHAT, CDR2 FNYEAQ (reference sequence). Here the CDR3 reads CASSLSGRQETQYF. Written as DNA, the CDR3 is TGTGCTAGCAGCCTAAGCGGGCGGCAAGAGACCCAGTACTTC.

In nucleotides, the CDR3 is TGTGCCATCAGTGAGTCGTCTAGAGATACGCAGTATTTT. It specifies CAISESSRDTQYF. The chain links TRBV10-3 to TRBJ2-3; unclear D gene. This CDR3 comprises 13 residues. The V end was cut by 0 bases, the J end by 5 bases, with 6 bases between. The germline gives CDR1 ENHRY, CDR2 SYGVKD.

The chain carries TRBV7-6 and TRBJ2-1; 10 bases align to TRBD1. The CDR3 has 15 residues. Per germline, CDR1 SGHVS and CDR2 FNYEAQ. J was trimmed by 6 bases and V by 2 bases; bases with no gene match: 4. This CDR3 reads CASSLLGQGSNEQFF. In nucleotides, the CDR3 is TGTGCCAGCAGCTTACTGGGACAGGGGTCCAATGAGCAGTTCTTC.